Below, 25 T cell receptor beta chains from the same sample are listed, as sequenced in a study of shared T cell receptors in the human thymus. The repertoire was sequenced with immunoSEQ multiplex PCR; TCRdb's copy has only in-frame clones and lacks some. The sample has over 650,000 clones, about 87% seen once. A further study also used this sample, focusing on human thymus T cells.

Sequences were obtained from thymocytes. The receptors shown here come from a boy younger than two with a congenital heart defect.

V gene TRBV9 combines with J gene TRBJ2-2; TRBD1 matches at 7 bases. The CDR3 is made up of 16 amino acids. The germline V gene encodes CDR1 SGDLS and CDR2 YYNGEE. After removal of 1 base from V and 1 base from J, the junction contained 4 bases not matched to a gene. The CDR3 loop is CASSVQDRLNTGELFF. CDR3 nucleotides: TGTGCCAGCAGCGTACAGGACAGGTTGAACACCGGGGAGCTGTTTTTT.

V and J are TRBV12-5 and TRBJ2-7, with 7 bases matching TRBD1. This CDR3 has 14 amino acids. Germline V gene lookup returns CDR1 LGHNT and CDR2 FRNRAP. The ends lost 6 bases at V and 2 bases at J; junction bases unmatched: 7. The CDR3 sequence: CASGPRQGAYEQYF. CDR3 nucleotides: TGTGCTAGTGGCCCCCGACAGGGCGCCTACGAGCAGTACTTC.

V usage is TRBV7-8 and J usage is TRBJ2-7, with TRBD2 matching 10 bases. The germline CDR1 and CDR2 sequences are SGHVS and FQNEAQ. This CDR3 has 19 amino acids. J lost 0 bases, V lost 5 bases, and 16 bases had no gene match. CDR3: CASSRGHRVASGSSYEQYF. The CDR3 nucleotides are TGTGCCAGCAGCAGGGGGCACAGGGTGGCTAGCGGGAGCTCCTACGAGCAGTACTTC. Variable domain in full (rest from reference TRBV7-8 and TRBJ2-7): GAGVSQSPRYKVAKRGQDVALRCDPISGHVSLFWYQQALGQGPEFLTYFQNEAQLDKSGLPSDRFFAERPEGSVSTLKIQRTQQEDSAVYLCASSRGHRVASGSSYEQYFGPGTRLTVT.

The chain employs TRBV6-6 and TRBJ2-1; D is perhaps TRBD1 (6 bases). The CDR3 runs to 15 residues. The V end was cut by 2 bases, the J end by 8 bases, with 16 bases between. Germline-derived CDR1 and CDR2 are MNHNY and SVGAGI (reference sequence). The DNA of the CDR3 is TGTGCCAGCAGTTACGTGGGGACAATGAGGGATGAGCAGTTCTTC. This codes for CASSYVGTMRDEQFF.

CDR3 loop: CASSLDGGHSNQPQHF. CDR3 nucleotides: TGTGCCAGCAGCTTGGACGGGGGGCATAGCAATCAGCCCCAGCATTTT. The chain uses TRBV5-4 and TRBJ1-5; possibly TRBD1 for D (6 bases). The CDR3 totals 16 residues. Germline V gives CDR1 SGHNT, CDR2 YYREEE (reference sequence). Between the trimmed V and J ends, which lost 0 bases and 0 bases, there was a span of 10 bases.

The chain is built from TRBV4-2 and TRBJ2-7; 9 positions agree with TRBD2. This CDR3 contains 16 residues. V lost 4 bases, J lost 4 bases, and 11 bases stayed unmatched. Germline CDR1 and CDR2: LGHNA and YNFKEQ. The CDR3 nucleotides read TGTGCCAGCAGCCTAGGGACTAGCCCAGAGGATTACGAGCAGTACTTC. Translation gives CASSLGTSPEDYEQYF.

This clone occurred a few times. The chain employs TRBV6-5 and TRBJ1-4; 7 bases are shared with TRBD1. The CDR3 contains 14 residues. The junction had 9 bases not matched to a gene; V was cut back by 8 bases and J by 6 bases. Germline V lookup: CDR1 MNHEY, CDR2 SVGAGI. The CDR3 spells CASGMTGPYEKLFF. CDR3 sequence (DNA): TGTGCCAGCGGGATGACAGGGCCGTATGAAAAACTGTTTTTT.

This chain connects TRBV6-5 to TRBJ2-5; D gene uncertain. The J call may be wrong; the DNA end is better matched by TRBJ2-7. CDR1 is MNHEY, CDR2 SVGAGI, per germline. The CDR3 runs 11 residues. CDR3 loop: CASRSFYEQYF. CDR3 DNA: TGTGCCAGCAGATCATTCTACGAGCAGTACTTC.

The chain recombines TRBV11-2 with TRBJ1-2, with 9 bases that match TRBD1. The CDR3 runs 19 residues. The germline CDR1 and CDR2 sequences are SGHAT and FQNNGV. J gave up 4 bases and V 0 bases, and 15 bases lay outside the gene matches. The CDR3 spells CASSLDSTDRGGGLYGYTF. The CDR3 bases are TGTGCCAGCAGCTTAGATTCTACGGACAGGGGTGGGGGGCTCTATGGCTACACCTTC.

J is TRBJ1-1 and V is TRBV19; 7 bases line up with TRBD1. The CDR3 has 14 amino acids. Germline CDR1 LNHDA, CDR2 SQIVND (reference sequence). The V and J ends lost 5 bases and 4 bases, in that order; junction bases with no gene match: 7. CDR3 amino acids: CASSHRQGITEAFF. The CDR3 coding sequence is TGTGCCAGTAGTCATAGACAGGGTATCACTGAAGCTTTCTTT.

The chain recombines TRBV12-5 with TRBJ2-7; 7 bases line up with TRBD1. The CDR3 covers 13 residues. V trimming: 3 bases; J trimming: 5 bases; junction bases outside the gene matches: 4. Germline CDR1 LGHNT, CDR2 FRNRAP. The CDR3 DNA is TGTGCTAGTGGTTTAGGGGGCAAAAACGAGCAGTACTTC. Translated: CASGLGGKNEQYF.

The J gene is TRBJ2-7, the V gene TRBV15, with D perhaps matching TRBD1 (6 bases). Trimming removed 0 bases from V and 6 bases from J, with 27 bases in between. The germline V gene has CDR1 LNHNV and CDR2 YYDKDF (reference sequence). The CDR3 contains 19 residues. The DNA of the CDR3 is TGTGCCACCAGCAGAGATAGGGACCCCCACGGGGACAAGGGAAGCGAGCAGTACTTC. It is translated as CATSRDRDPHGDKGSEQYF.

J is TRBJ2-2 and V is TRBV14, with D possibly TRBD2 on 6 matching bases. CDR3 length: 17 residues. Trimming cost V 0 bases and J 1 base, with 12 bases left between them. Germline V gives CDR1 SGHDN, CDR2 FVKESK. The CDR3 DNA reads TGTGCCAGCAGCCAAGATGGAGGGGTCGGGAACACCGGGGAGCTGTTTTTT. Translation: CASSQDGGVGNTGELFF. The variable domain in full, completed from reference TRBV14 and TRBJ2-2, reads EAGVTQFPSHSVIEKGQTVTLRCDPISGHDNLYWYRRVMGKEIKFLLHFVKESKQDESGMPNNRFLAERTGGTYSTLKVQPAELEDSGVYFCASSQDGGVGNTGELFFGEGSRLTVL.

The genes are TRBV25-1 and TRBJ1-3, with no clear D. Looked up from germline, CDR1 is MGHDK and CDR2 is SYGVNS. V gave up 5 bases and J gave up 2 bases, with 16 bases separating them. This CDR3 contains 16 residues. The CDR3 DNA sequence: TGTGCCAGCAGTAGTCTGCCCGAGGGAACTGGAAACACCATATATTTT. Amino acid sequence: CASSSLPEGTGNTIYF.

The rearrangement uses TRBV5-1 and TRBJ1-1, with TRBD1 matching 10 bases. The CDR3 is made up of 21 amino acids. J gave up 2 bases and V 0 bases, and 19 bases lay outside the gene matches. Per germline, CDR1 SGHRS and CDR2 YFSETQ. CDR3 sequence (DNA): TGCGCCAGCAGCTTGGGCGATGACAGGGGGCGCCGCACGGCGGGCAACACTGAAGCTTTCTTT. Its protein is CASSLGDDRGRRTAGNTEAFF.

The V gene is TRBV7-8, the J gene TRBJ1-5, with D possibly matching TRBD1 (6 bases). Germline V lookup: CDR1 SGHVS, CDR2 FQNEAQ. The CDR3 is 13 residues long. V lost 6 bases, J lost 5 bases, and 11 bases lay in between. CDR3 protein: CASRGGGDQPQHF. Here the CDR3 DNA reads TGTGCCAGCAGGGGAGGGGGAGATCAGCCCCAGCATTTT.

A remark on this clone: Other DNA sequences in this specimen translate into the identical CDR3. The J gene is TRBJ2-1, the V gene TRBV5-6, with D unclear. The CDR3 totals 15 residues. V gave up 0 bases and J gave up 0 bases, with 7 bases separating them. CDR1 and CDR2 from the germline V gene are SGHDT and YYEEEE. The CDR3 coding sequence is TGTGCCAGCAGCTTGGTAGCTAGCTCCTACAATGAGCAGTTCTTC. It is translated as CASSLVASSYNEQFF.

The chain has TRBV28 and TRBJ2-7; 11 nucleotides agree with TRBD2. Germline V gives CDR1 MDHEN, CDR2 SYDVKM. The CDR3 runs 19 residues. V shed 3 bases, J shed 0 bases, and the junction held 13 bases outside the gene matches. CDR3: CASSFRFSGRATSSYEQYF. The CDR3 DNA reads as TGTGCCAGCAGTTTCCGTTTTAGCGGGAGGGCCACTAGCTCCTACGAGCAGTACTTC.

On this clone: This sample includes further DNA sequences coding for the same CDR3. V and J are TRBV30 and TRBJ1-6; 8 bases align to TRBD1. The germline V gene has CDR1 GTSNPN and CDR2 SVGIG (reference sequence). This CDR3 region has 18 residues. Unmatched junction bases numbered 14, after V lost 2 bases and J lost 5 bases. The CDR3 is CAWSPRTGTNPNNSPLHF. Here the CDR3 DNA reads TGTGCCTGGAGTCCTCGGACAGGGACCAATCCCAATAATTCACCCCTCCACTTT. Filled out from reference TRBV30 and TRBJ1-6, the complete variable domain reads SQTIHQWPATLVQPVGSPLSLECTVEGTSNPNLYWYRQAAGRGLQLLFYSVGIGQISSEVPQNLSASRPQDRQFILSSKKLLLSDSGFYLCAWSPRTGTNPNNSPLHFGNGTRLTVT.

In this sample, this clone turned up a few times. The same CDR3 is also encoded by other DNA sequences in this sample. The gene calls are TRBV4-3 and TRBJ1-6; D unclear. CDR3 length: 14 residues. V was pared by 2 bases and J by 10 bases, with 12 bases between. Germline values: CDR1 LGHNA, CDR2 YSLEER. The DNA for the CDR3 is TGCGCCAGCAGCCAAACTCGGTTTTTCTCACCCCTCCACTTT. Protein product: CASSQTRFFSPLHF.

V and J are TRBV6-5 and TRBJ1-6, with D possibly matching TRBD1 (5 bases). This CDR3 region has 16 residues. CDR1 and CDR2 (germline): MNHEY, SVGAGI. V lost 4 bases to trimming and J lost 9 bases, with 19 bases between them. CDR3: CASSSRGKGRGSPLHF. For the CDR3, the DNA is TGTGCCAGCAGTTCCCGGGGGAAGGGGCGAGGTTCACCCCTCCACTTT.

This clone was counted once. The genes are TRBV5-7 and TRBJ2-4; possible D gene TRBD2, 5 bases. TRBV5-7 is an ORF for which the function is uncertain. The V end lost 0 bases, the J end lost 2 bases, and 12 bases lay between the germline ends. CDR3 length: 16 amino acids. As DNA, the CDR3 is TGTGCCAGCAGCTTGGGCGAGACTAAGTCCAAAAACATTCAGTACTTC. As protein: CASSLGETKSKNIQYF.

This clone was counted a single time. V usage is TRBV5-1 and J usage is TRBJ2-2; D is unresolved. The germline gives CDR1 SGHRS, CDR2 YFSETQ. The CDR3 runs to 14 residues. V lost 4 bases and J 2 bases, leaving 9 bases between the germline ends. The CDR3 nucleotides are TGCGCCAGCAGCGGTAACAGTAACACCGGGGAGCTGTTTTTT. It yields the protein CASSGNSNTGELFF.

V and J are TRBV9 and TRBJ2-1; 7 nucleotides line up with TRBD2. The CDR3 covers 16 residues. The germline CDR1 and CDR2 sequences are SGDLS and YYNGEE. Trimming removed 0 bases from V and 5 bases from J; junction bases left unmatched: 8. The CDR3 bases are TGTGCCAGCAGCGTAGAACTCGCGGGAGCCGACAATGAGCAGTTCTTC. It is translated as CASSVELAGADNEQFF.

This chain joins TRBV4-1 and TRBJ1-4; weak D call: TRBD1 (6 bases). Trimming pared 1 base from V and 6 bases from J, leaving 12 bases between. Germline V CDR1 and CDR2: MGHRA, YSYEKL. The CDR3 is 15 residues long. The chain's CDR3 is CASSQARDTYEKLFF. The CDR3 DNA sequence: TGCGCCAGCAGCCAAGCCCGGGACACTTATGAAAAACTGTTTTTT.